Following are 12 T cell receptor beta chains from one sample sequenced in a study of T-cell reconstitution after alpha-beta-depleted transplantation in children. Unique molecular identifiers were incorporated into the prepared TCRbeta library. TCRdb reprocessed the PCR reads with MiXCR, giving one entry per CDR3 protein. Of 200,000 to 250,000 distinct CDR3 sequences listed, 11% were seen once; the top ten hold over 25%. Sample: PBMCs, taken before TCRalphabeta/CD19-depleted stem cell transplant. The receptors shown here come from a child in the first two years of life with acute myeloid leukemia, due to receive a stem cell transplant.

This clonotype was seen just once. This CDR3 is CASSPEFVYEQFF. CDR3 sequence (DNA): TGTGCCAGCAGCCCCGAGTTCGTCTATGAGCAGTTCTTC. This chain links TRBV5-5 with TRBJ2-1; D is undetermined. The length of the CDR3 is 13 residues. V lost 4 bases and J 8 bases, leaving 13 bases between the germline ends. CDR1 is SGHKS and CDR2 is YYEKEE in the germline V gene (reference sequence).

This clonotype was recorded at least ten times. The chain is built from TRBV28 and TRBJ1-2; D is possibly TRBD1 (6 bases). This CDR3 contains 15 residues. Trimming removed 6 bases at V and 4 bases at J, with 18 bases between. The germline V gene encodes CDR1 MDHEN and CDR2 SYDVKM. CDR3 sequence reads: CASRPGTKKGYGYTF. The CDR3, as DNA: TGTGCCAGCAGACCCGGGACAAAGAAAGGCTATGGCTACACCTTC.

This clonotype was picked up many times. V usage is TRBV7-9 and J usage is TRBJ2-7; the D is unclear. This CDR3 is built from 12 residues. Trimming removed 5 bases at V and 4 bases at J, with 9 bases between. In germline, CDR1 is SEHNR, CDR2 FQNEAQ (reference sequence). The DNA for the CDR3 is TGTGCCAGCAGCATAGGGCCATACGAGCAGTACTTC. Translating it yields CASSIGPYEQYF.

This clonotype was picked up many times. The rearrangement links TRBV4-3 to TRBJ2-2; tentative D call: TRBD2 (6 bases). Trimming pared 0 bases from V and 6 bases from J, leaving 14 bases between. The CDR3 loop spans 16 amino acids. The V gene's germline CDR1 is LGHNA and CDR2 YSLEER. The CDR3 sequence: CASSQDFPTSSGELFF. The CDR3 nucleotides read TGCGCCAGCAGCCAAGATTTCCCGACTAGTTCCGGGGAGCTGTTTTTT.

The chain recombines TRBV5-6 with TRBJ1-2; maybe TRBD1 (5 bases). This CDR3 has 12 amino acids. Germline lookup yields CDR1 SGHDT and CDR2 YYEEEE. V was clipped by 0 bases and J by 8 bases, with 8 bases between them. CDR3 in amino acids: CASSLARAGYTF. CDR3 nucleotides: TGTGCCAGCAGCTTGGCCAGGGCAGGCTACACCTTC. The variable domain in full, completed from reference TRBV5-6 and TRBJ1-2, reads DAGVTQSPTHLIKTRGQQVTLRCSPKSGHDTVSWYQQALGQGPQFIFQYYEEEERQRGNFPDRFSGHQFPNYSSELNVNALLLGDSALYLCASSLARAGYTFGSGTRLTVV.

This clonotype was detected ten times or more. V gene TRBV7-2 combines with J gene TRBJ2-1; no reliable D call. In germline, CDR1 is SGHTA, CDR2 FQGNSA. The germline V and J ends were trimmed by 5 bases and 4 bases, with 18 bases remaining between them. CDR3 length: 16 residues. For the CDR3, the DNA is TGTGCCAGCAGCCGCGGACCGTCTCGAGCATACAATGAGCAGTTCTTC. Translation gives CASSRGPSRAYNEQFF.

This clonotype was recorded many times. The chain has TRBV29-1 and TRBJ2-4, with D possibly being TRBD1 (6 bases). V lost 4 bases to trimming and J lost 6 bases, with 10 bases between them. This CDR3 comprises 12 residues. CDR1 is SQVTM and CDR2 is ANQGSEA in the germline V gene. CDR3 loop: CSVGQDRNIQYF. CDR3 in DNA: TGCAGCGTTGGACAGGACAGAAACATTCAGTACTTC.

Ten or more counts support this clonotype. The chain combines TRBV12-3 or TRBV12-4 with TRBJ2-3; 8 bases are a match to TRBD2. The trim removed 6 bases at V and 0 bases at J, leaving 17 bases unmatched. The CDR3 contains 19 residues. CDR3 bases: TGTGCCAGCAGACGACGGGGGGGGGCTAGTATTCGTAGCACAGATACGCAGTATTTT. Translating it yields CASRRRGGASIRSTDTQYF.

At least ten counts were recorded for this clonotype. The CDR3 DNA reads as TGTGCCAGCACCGCGGACCACTACTCAGATACGCAGTATTTT. Its translation is CASTADHYSDTQYF. V and J are TRBV12-3 or TRBV12-4 and TRBJ2-3, with unresolved D. The CDR3 consists of 14 residues. Trimming shortened V by 7 bases and J by 4 bases, and 15 bases separated the two germline ends.

This clonotype was recorded at least ten times. CDR3 sequence reads: CASTSGPSYEQYF. CDR3 DNA sequence: TGTGCCAGCACCAGCGGGCCCTCCTACGAGCAGTACTTC. The genes are TRBV6-2 or TRBV6-3 and TRBJ2-7; tentative D call: TRBD2 (6 bases). V was trimmed by 7 bases and J by 0 bases, leaving 10 bases between them. The CDR3 length is 13 residues. CDR1 is MNHEY and CDR2 is SVGEGT in the germline V gene.

This clonotype was observed at least ten times. The chain uses TRBV5-1 and TRBJ2-1; possible D gene TRBD2, 6 bases. The V end was cut by 2 bases, the J end by 5 bases, with 14 bases between. The CDR3 totals 15 residues. CDR1 SGHRS and CDR2 YFSETQ come from the germline V gene. CDR3 sequence reads: CASSLGLAQNNEQFF. The CDR3 region has the DNA TGCGCCAGCAGCTTAGGGCTAGCGCAAAACAATGAGCAGTTCTTC.

The rearrangement links TRBV2 to TRBJ2-1, with 14 bases aligning to TRBD2. Germline loops: CDR1 SNHLY, CDR2 FYNNEI. Trimming removed 6 bases from V and 0 bases from J; junction bases left unmatched: 10. This CDR3 comprises 19 residues. The DNA of the CDR3 is TGTGCCAGCAGGCCGGGACTAGCGGGAGCCAGGAGCTCCTACAATGAGCAGTTCTTC. Translated: CASRPGLAGARSSYNEQFF. The full variable domain, its missing parts supplied by reference TRBV2 and TRBJ2-1, is EPEVTQTPSHQVTQMGQEVILRCVPISNHLYFYWYRQILGQKVEFLVSFYNNEISEKSEIFDDQFSVERPDGSNFTLKIRSTKLEDSAMYFCASRPGLAGARSSYNEQFFGPGTRLTVL.